The 5 T cell receptor beta chains below all came from one sample that was sequenced in a study of T cells in Graves' hyperthyroidism and ophthalmopathy. RNA transcripts provided the source from which TCR beta CDR3 regions were amplified. The HTBI set primed first-round TCR CDR3 RT-PCR. TCRdb re-called the multiplex PCR reads through MiXCR, storing one row per CDR3 protein. Here the sample spans about 290,000 distinct CDR3 sequences, about an eighth being singletons. Specimen: blood. These receptors were taken from a woman aged 25 to 39 with Graves' hyperthyroidism that later progressed to Graves' ophthalmopathy.

This clonotype was picked up a small number of times. The V and J genes are TRBV27 and TRBJ2-2, with 13 bases matching TRBD2. This CDR3 is built from 16 residues. The V gene end was trimmed by 6 bases and the J gene end by 8 bases; junction bases not matched to a gene: 9. Germline CDR1 MNHEY, CDR2 SMNVEV (reference sequence). Here the CDR3 reads CASSRPLAGGLGELFF. The CDR3 DNA reads as TGTGCCAGCAGCCGCCCACTAGCGGGAGGGTTGGGGGAGCTGTTTTTT.

This clonotype was found a few times. The chain recombines TRBV5-6 with TRBJ2-1; 8 nucleotides line up with TRBD2. Germline CDR1 SGHDT, CDR2 YYEEEE. The V and J ends lost 2 bases and 7 bases, in that order; junction bases with no gene match: 5. The CDR3 runs 14 residues. Here the CDR3 reads CASSFGTSMNEQFF. For the CDR3, the DNA is TGTGCCAGCAGCTTCGGGACTAGTATGAATGAGCAGTTCTTC.

This clonotype occurred a few times. This is likely a read error, given that the CDR3 carries no conserved phenylalanine or tryptophan at its end. The chain recombines TRBV24-1 with TRBJ2-2; TRBD1 might be the D (6 bases). Per the germline V gene, CDR1 is KGHDR and CDR2 is SFDVKD. The CDR3 is 11 residues long. Trimming removed 12 bases at V and 7 bases at J, with 11 bases between. The CDR3 here is CAVQGFGELFL. The CDR3 nucleotides are TGTGCCGTCCAGGGGTTCGGGGAGCTGTTTCTT.

This clonotype was detected ten times or more. V usage is TRBV24-1 and J usage is TRBJ2-5; D might be TRBD2 (5 bases). With 3 bases removed from V and 5 bases from J, the gap between germline ends came to 18 bases. Germline values: CDR1 KGHDR, CDR2 SFDVKD. The CDR3 has 16 amino acids. In DNA, the CDR3 is TGTGCCACCAGTGATACCCGACTTCCCGGGGTGGAGACCCAGTACTTC. This translates into CATSDTRLPGVETQYF.

This clonotype showed up many times. This chain links TRBV10-3 with TRBJ2-3; TRBD2 might be the D (7 bases). Germline loops: CDR1 ENHRY, CDR2 SYGVKD. This CDR3 comprises 14 residues. V lost 6 bases and J lost 4, with 14 bases in between. The CDR3 region is CAIRRGGAADTQYF. CDR3 bases: TGTGCCATCAGGAGGGGGGGGGCGGCAGATACGCAGTATTTT.